These T cell receptor beta chains were read from a single sample in a study of T cells after yellow fever vaccination. TCRdb re-derived calls from the 5' RACE reads in MiXCR, one entry per CDR3 protein. The table includes almost 600,000 distinct CDR3 sequences, about 13% detected once. The source material was PBMCs, sampled on the day of the yellow fever booster vaccination. The origin of the receptors is a man aged 25-40 years who received the YFV17D yellow fever vaccine. The CDR3 runs from the conserved cysteine through the conserved F or W. The order of the fields is clone size, V gene, J gene, D gene, CDR3 protein, CDR3 DNA. The D gene is left open where the match is weak. Size is stated for part of the rows, as once, few or many counts, or as a class when the clone is expanded.

abundance: few
v_gene: TRBV30
j_gene: TRBJ2-7
d_gene: TRBD2
CDR3aa: CAWSGLLSGRIGYEQYF
CDR3nt: TGTGCCTGGAGTGGACTCCTTAGCGGGAGAATCGGCTACGAGCAGTACTTC

abundance: .
v_gene: TRBV19
j_gene: TRBJ2-7
d_gene: .
CDR3aa: CASRGRTTGTSWDEQYF
CDR3nt: TGTGCCAGTAGAGGTAGGACGACCGGGACCTCATGGGACGAGCAGTACTTC

abundance: .
v_gene: TRBV6-2/TRBV6-3
j_gene: TRBJ2-5
d_gene: .
CDR3aa: CASSYSIQQETQYF
CDR3nt: TGTGCCAGCAGTTACTCGATACAGCAAGAGACCCAGTACTTC

abundance: few
v_gene: TRBV30
j_gene: TRBJ2-2
d_gene: TRBD2
CDR3aa: CAWTIRTSGINTGELFF
CDR3nt: TGTGCCTGGACGATCCGGACTAGCGGGATCAACACCGGGGAGCTGTTTTTT

abundance: .
v_gene: TRBV18
j_gene: TRBJ2-5
d_gene: TRBD2
CDR3aa: CASSPKREAPETQYF
CDR3nt: TGTGCCAGCTCACCGAAGCGGGAGGCCCCGGAGACCCAGTACTTC

abundance: .
v_gene: TRBV4-2
j_gene: TRBJ2-1
d_gene: .
CDR3aa: CASSQERERNGQFF
CDR3nt: TGTGCCAGCAGCCAAGAACGGGAGCGGAATGGGCAGTTCTTC

abundance: .
v_gene: TRBV20-1
j_gene: TRBJ2-1
d_gene: .
CDR3aa: CSAMTGVTHVNEQFF
CDR3nt: TGCAGTGCTATGACGGGCGTGACGCACGTTAATGAGCAGTTCTTC

abundance: few
v_gene: TRBV28
j_gene: TRBJ1-6
d_gene: .
CDR3aa: CASSLQGGDNSPLHF
CDR3nt: TGTGCCAGCTCCTTACAGGGAGGCGATAATTCACCCCTCCACTTT

abundance: .
v_gene: TRBV3-1
j_gene: TRBJ2-1
d_gene: .
CDR3aa: CASSVWGLHNEQFF
CDR3nt: TGTGCCAGCAGCGTTTGGGGGCTTCACAATGAGCAGTTCTTC

abundance: few
v_gene: TRBV20-1
j_gene: TRBJ1-6
d_gene: TRBD1
CDR3aa: CSAPGTGTYNSPLHF
CDR3nt: TGCAGTGCACCCGGGACAGGGACCTATAATTCACCCCTCCACTTT

abundance: .
v_gene: TRBV29-1
j_gene: TRBJ2-5
d_gene: TRBD1
CDR3aa: CSVLKDRGVKETQYF
CDR3nt: TGCAGCGTCCTGAAGGACAGGGGCGTAAAAGAGACCCAGTACTTC

abundance: few
v_gene: TRBV28
j_gene: TRBJ2-6
d_gene: .
CDR3aa: CASSVLDSSSSGANVLTF
CDR3nt: TGTGCCAGCAGTGTCCTGGACAGCTCGAGCTCTGGGGCCAACGTCCTGACTTTC

abundance: .
v_gene: TRBV10-3
j_gene: TRBJ2-7
d_gene: TRBD2
CDR3aa: CAISEAGGSYEQYF
CDR3nt: TGTGCCATCAGTGAGGCGGGCGGGAGCTACGAGCAGTACTTC

abundance: few
v_gene: TRBV20-1
j_gene: TRBJ2-1
d_gene: TRBD1
CDR3aa: CSARERTGGLFDEQFF
CDR3nt: TGCAGTGCTAGAGAAAGGACAGGGGGCTTGTTCGATGAGCAGTTCTTC

abundance: .
v_gene: TRBV29-1
j_gene: TRBJ2-7
d_gene: .
CDR3aa: CSVAKGVSYEQYF
CDR3nt: TGCAGCGTTGCAAAAGGAGTTTCCTACGAGCAGTACTTC

abundance: .
v_gene: TRBV5-1
j_gene: TRBJ2-5
d_gene: .
CDR3aa: CASSPDPSQETQYF
CDR3nt: TGCGCCAGCAGCCCGGACCCGAGCCAAGAGACCCAGTACTTC

abundance: .
v_gene: TRBV7-2
j_gene: TRBJ2-3
d_gene: .
CDR3aa: CASSPGVGRTDTQYF
CDR3nt: TGTGCCAGCAGCCCCGGGGTTGGGCGCACAGATACGCAGTATTTT

abundance: .
v_gene: TRBV7-6
j_gene: TRBJ2-1
d_gene: .
CDR3aa: CASSLGTPGNEQFF
CDR3nt: TGTGCCAGCAGCTTGGGTACTCCAGGGAATGAGCAGTTCTTC

abundance: few
v_gene: TRBV1
j_gene: TRBJ1-2
d_gene: .
CDR3aa: CTSSQIQGRTNYGYTF
CDR3nt: TGCACCAGCAGCCAGATACAGGGGAGAACTAACTATGGCTACACCTTC

abundance: .
v_gene: TRBV20-1
j_gene: TRBJ2-1
d_gene: .
CDR3aa: CSARVQSGEASYNEQFF
CDR3nt: TGCAGTGCTAGAGTGCAATCGGGGGAGGCATCCTACAATGAGCAGTTCTTC

abundance: few
v_gene: TRBV25-1
j_gene: TRBJ2-3
d_gene: .
CDR3aa: CASSGLIQDTQYF
CDR3nt: TGTGCCAGCAGTGGCCTTATTCAAGATACGCAGTATTTT

abundance: many
v_gene: TRBV29-1
j_gene: TRBJ1-1
d_gene: .
CDR3aa: CSVEGGLGKPTEAFF
CDR3nt: TGCAGCGTTGAGGGAGGGTTAGGGAAACCTACTGAAGCTTTCTTT

abundance: few
v_gene: TRBV2
j_gene: TRBJ1-1
d_gene: .
CDR3aa: CASSEGLNTEAFF
CDR3nt: TGTGCCAGCAGTGAGGGCTTGAACACTGAAGCTTTCTTT

abundance: few
v_gene: TRBV10-3
j_gene: TRBJ2-3
d_gene: TRBD2
CDR3aa: CAIRSSGGRLSTDTQYF
CDR3nt: TGTGCCATCAGATCTAGCGGGGGTCGACTTAGCACAGATACGCAGTATTTT

abundance: few
v_gene: TRBV5-1
j_gene: TRBJ2-7
d_gene: TRBD2
CDR3aa: CASSLDVSGTSSYEQYF
CDR3nt: TGCGCCAGCAGCTTGGACGTTTCCGGGACTAGCAGCTACGAGCAGTACTTC

abundance: many
v_gene: TRBV7-9
j_gene: TRBJ2-2
d_gene: .
CDR3aa: CASSLEGGGELFF
CDR3nt: TGTGCCAGCAGCTTAGAGGGCGGCGGGGAGCTGTTTTTT

abundance: few
v_gene: TRBV9
j_gene: TRBJ2-1
d_gene: TRBD1
CDR3aa: CASSATPITGGFNNEQFF
CDR3nt: TGTGCCAGCAGCGCTACCCCGATTACAGGGGGGTTCAACAATGAGCAGTTCTTC

abundance: .
v_gene: TRBV15
j_gene: TRBJ2-3
d_gene: TRBD2
CDR3aa: CATRRESTDTQYF
CDR3nt: TGTGCCACCAGGCGGGAGTCCACAGATACGCAGTATTTT

abundance: few
v_gene: TRBV27
j_gene: TRBJ2-7
d_gene: .
CDR3aa: CASKLAAEQYF
CDR3nt: TGTGCCAGCAAACTAGCCGCCGAGCAGTACTTC

abundance: .
v_gene: TRBV19
j_gene: TRBJ1-2
d_gene: TRBD1
CDR3aa: CASSTTGVANYGYTF
CDR3nt: TGTGCCAGTAGTACAACAGGGGTCGCTAACTATGGCTACACCTTC

abundance: few
v_gene: TRBV5-1
j_gene: TRBJ2-7
d_gene: TRBD1
CDR3aa: CASSLEGTGTSYEQYF
CDR3nt: TGCGCCAGCAGCTTGGAAGGGACAGGGACCTCCTACGAGCAGTACTTC

abundance: many
v_gene: TRBV9
j_gene: TRBJ2-2
d_gene: TRBD1
CDR3aa: CASSVAGQGDTGELFF
CDR3nt: TGTGCCAGCAGCGTCGCCGGACAGGGGGACACCGGGGAGCTGTTTTTT

abundance: few
v_gene: TRBV12-3/TRBV12-4
j_gene: TRBJ1-1
d_gene: TRBD1
CDR3aa: CASSLKAGGDTEAFF
CDR3nt: TGTGCCAGCAGTTTAAAGGCAGGGGGTGACACTGAAGCTTTCTTT

abundance: .
v_gene: TRBV18
j_gene: TRBJ2-7
d_gene: TRBD1
CDR3aa: CASSRRDRVPASPTELYEQYF
CDR3nt: TGTGCCAGCTCACGCCGGGACAGGGTGCCCGCAAGCCCAACCGAACTCTACGAGCAGTACTTC

abundance: .
v_gene: TRBV9
j_gene: TRBJ2-2
d_gene: TRBD2
CDR3aa: CASSVAASGRTNTGELFF
CDR3nt: TGTGCCAGCAGCGTAGCAGCTAGCGGGAGGACGAACACCGGGGAGCTGTTTTTT

abundance: .
v_gene: TRBV6-5
j_gene: TRBJ2-1
d_gene: .
CDR3aa: CASSYSIGGAGSYNEQFF
CDR3nt: TGTGCCAGCAGTTACTCGATCGGGGGTGCGGGGAGCTACAATGAGCAGTTCTTC

abundance: few
v_gene: TRBV2
j_gene: TRBJ2-7
d_gene: .
CDR3aa: CASRTGTFTTYEQYF
CDR3nt: TGTGCCAGCAGAACCGGGACTTTTACAACCTACGAGCAGTACTTC

abundance: many
v_gene: TRBV20-1
j_gene: TRBJ2-1
d_gene: .
CDR3aa: CSARDPRKSSYNEQFF
CDR3nt: TGCAGTGCTAGAGATCCCCGGAAGAGCTCCTACAATGAGCAGTTCTTC

abundance: many
v_gene: TRBV7-2
j_gene: TRBJ2-1
d_gene: .
CDR3aa: CASSFSSYNEQFF
CDR3nt: TGTGCCAGCAGCTTCTCCTCCTACAATGAGCAGTTCTTC

abundance: .
v_gene: TRBV18
j_gene: TRBJ2-5
d_gene: .
CDR3aa: CASSPPTGEIQYF
CDR3nt: TGTGCCAGCTCACCGCCGACAGGAGAGATCCAGTACTTC

abundance: few
v_gene: TRBV6-2/TRBV6-3
j_gene: TRBJ1-5
d_gene: .
CDR3aa: CASSYPRAGAVQPQHF
CDR3nt: TGTGCCAGCAGTTATCCCCGAGCGGGGGCGGTGCAGCCCCAGCATTTT

abundance: .
v_gene: TRBV7-8
j_gene: TRBJ2-7
d_gene: .
CDR3aa: CASSFGQEPFYEQYF
CDR3nt: TGTGCCAGCAGCTTTGGGCAGGAACCTTTCTACGAGCAGTACTTC

abundance: .
v_gene: TRBV27
j_gene: TRBJ2-3
d_gene: .
CDR3aa: CASSPHDSPITDTQYF
CDR3nt: TGTGCCAGCAGTCCCCACGACTCCCCAATCACAGATACGCAGTATTTT

abundance: few
v_gene: TRBV20-1
j_gene: TRBJ2-7
d_gene: .
CDR3aa: CSASPIIYEQYF
CDR3nt: TGCAGTGCTAGTCCTATCATTTACGAGCAGTACTTC

abundance: .
v_gene: TRBV27
j_gene: TRBJ2-7
d_gene: .
CDR3aa: CASSSPGRNEQYF
CDR3nt: TGTGCCAGCAGTTCCCCGGGGCGCAATGAGCAGTACTTC

abundance: once
v_gene: TRBV6-2/TRBV6-3
j_gene: TRBJ2-3
d_gene: TRBD2
CDR3aa: CASSYDAAGLPPDTQYF
CDR3nt: TGTGCCAGCAGTTACGACGCAGCGGGACTGCCCCCAGATACGCAGTATTTT

abundance: .
v_gene: TRBV3-1
j_gene: TRBJ2-1
d_gene: TRBD2
CDR3aa: CASSQDFGGGSPYNEQFF
CDR3nt: TGTGCCAGCAGCCAAGATTTTGGGGGAGGGAGCCCCTACAATGAGCAGTTCTTC

abundance: many
v_gene: TRBV6-5
j_gene: TRBJ2-7
d_gene: TRBD1
CDR3aa: CASSYGQGAYEQYF
CDR3nt: TGTGCCAGCAGTTACGGTCAGGGGGCCTACGAGCAGTACTTC

abundance: .
v_gene: TRBV13
j_gene: TRBJ2-5
d_gene: .
CDR3aa: CASSLKGQEETQYF
CDR3nt: TGTGCCAGCAGCTTAAAGGGACAAGAAGAGACCCAGTACTTC

abundance: .
v_gene: TRBV5-1
j_gene: TRBJ2-2
d_gene: TRBD1
CDR3aa: CASSLGTGPGGELFF
CDR3nt: TGCGCCAGCAGCTTGGGGACAGGACCAGGCGGGGAGCTGTTTTTT

abundance: .
v_gene: TRBV10-3
j_gene: TRBJ2-4
d_gene: .
CDR3aa: CAISERISGAKNIQYF
CDR3nt: TGTGCCATCAGTGAGCGCATATCAGGGGCCAAAAACATTCAGTACTTC

abundance: .
v_gene: TRBV5-1
j_gene: TRBJ2-1
d_gene: TRBD2
CDR3aa: CASSLVTSGYNEQFF
CDR3nt: TGCGCCAGCAGCTTGGTGACTAGCGGGTACAATGAGCAGTTCTTC

abundance: few
v_gene: TRBV5-8
j_gene: TRBJ1-4
d_gene: TRBD1
CDR3aa: CASSLGQGVLNEKLFF
CDR3nt: TGTGCCAGCAGCTTGGGACAGGGAGTTCTTAATGAAAAACTGTTTTTT

abundance: .
v_gene: TRBV4-1
j_gene: TRBJ2-1
d_gene: TRBD2
CDR3aa: CASSQDTLAGGQGNEQFF
CDR3nt: TGCGCCAGCAGCCAAGATACATTAGCGGGGGGGCAGGGCAATGAGCAGTTCTTC

abundance: few
v_gene: TRBV7-9
j_gene: TRBJ2-1
d_gene: .
CDR3aa: CASSLDGGSHRNEQFF
CDR3nt: TGTGCCAGCAGCTTAGATGGGGGGAGCCACAGGAATGAGCAGTTCTTC

abundance: few
v_gene: TRBV18
j_gene: TRBJ1-1
d_gene: TRBD1
CDR3aa: CASSSDRRTEAFF
CDR3nt: TGTGCCAGCTCATCGGACAGGAGGACTGAAGCTTTCTTT